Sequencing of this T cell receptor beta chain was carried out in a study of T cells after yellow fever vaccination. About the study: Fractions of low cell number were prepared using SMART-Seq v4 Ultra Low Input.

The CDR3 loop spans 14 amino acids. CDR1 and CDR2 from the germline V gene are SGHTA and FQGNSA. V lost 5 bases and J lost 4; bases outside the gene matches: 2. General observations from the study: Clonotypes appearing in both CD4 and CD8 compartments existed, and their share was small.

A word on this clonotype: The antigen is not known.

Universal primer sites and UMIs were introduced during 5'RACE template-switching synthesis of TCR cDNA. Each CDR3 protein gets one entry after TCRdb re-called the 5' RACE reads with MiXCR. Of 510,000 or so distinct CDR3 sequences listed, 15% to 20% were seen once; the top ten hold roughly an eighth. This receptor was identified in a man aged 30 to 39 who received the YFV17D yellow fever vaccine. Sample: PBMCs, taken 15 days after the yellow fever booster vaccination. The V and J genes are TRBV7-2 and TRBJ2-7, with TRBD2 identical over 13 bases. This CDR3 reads CASSGTSGKYEQYF. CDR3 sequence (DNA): TGTGCCAGCAGCGGGACTAGCGGGAAATACGAGCAGTACTTC.